A single sample is the source of the 18 T cell receptor beta chains below, sequenced in a study of T cells in Graves' hyperthyroidism and ophthalmopathy. Amplification of TCR beta CDR3 regions used RNA as the template. HTBI primers drove first-round RT-PCR of the TCR CDR3. TCRdb called the multiplex PCR reads again in MiXCR, with one record for every CDR3 protein. The data show 620,000 or so distinct CDR3 sequences, with 14% seen just once and around 12% held by the top ten. Source material: blood. These receptors all stem from a woman aged 45 to 65 with Graves' ophthalmopathy.

This clonotype has at least ten counts. This chain connects TRBV12-3 or TRBV12-4 to TRBJ1-5, with TRBD1 matching 9 bases. The CDR3 spans 19 residues. V was pared by 2 bases and J by 0 bases, with 11 bases of the junction left unmatched. Here the CDR3 reads CASSLRSQGAAASNQPQHF. The DNA for the CDR3 is TGTGCCAGCAGTTTAAGGTCACAGGGGGCCGCGGCTAGCAATCAGCCCCAGCATTTT.

Details on this clonotype: A much larger clone differs from this one at a single base, so this may be a read error. This sequence joins TRBV18 and TRBJ1-5; TRBD1 is a possible D gene (5 bases). This CDR3 comprises 15 residues. Per germline, CDR1 KGHSH and CDR2 LQKENI. The V and J ends lost 3 bases and 5 bases respectively, with 14 bases between them. The CDR3 nucleotides are TGTGCCAGCTCACCCCAGGGACGACGGGATCAGCCCCAGCATTTT. It encodes CASSPQGRRDQPQHF.

This clonotype was observed at least ten times. The chain employs TRBV20-1 and TRBJ2-1; TRBD2 matches 10 bases. The CDR3 runs 14 residues. From germline, CDR1 is DFQATT and CDR2 SNEGSKA (reference sequence). V was pared by 6 bases and J by 6 bases, with 8 bases of the junction left unmatched. CDR3 loop: CSASGTSELNEQFF. The CDR3 region has the DNA TGCAGTGCATCCGGGACTAGCGAACTCAATGAGCAGTTCTTC.

The V gene is TRBV25-1, the J gene TRBJ2-5; 12 positions match TRBD2. Germline values: CDR1 MGHDK, CDR2 SYGVNS. The trim removed 2 bases at V and 3 bases at J, leaving 7 bases unmatched. The CDR3 length is 17 residues. In nucleotides, the CDR3 is TGTGCCAGCAGTGAACCCGCTAGCGGGGGGGATAAAGAGACCCAGTACTTC. Protein sequence: CASSEPASGGDKETQYF.

The V call is TRBV4-3, the J call TRBJ2-2; D tentatively reads TRBD1 or TRBD2 (6 bases each). Germline CDR1 is LGHNA and CDR2 is YSLEER. With 6 bases removed from V and 5 bases from J, the gap between germline ends came to 10 bases. The CDR3 has 13 residues. The CDR3 spells CASRGGGTGELFF. The CDR3, as DNA: TGCGCCAGCAGAGGAGGGGGAACCGGGGAGCTGTTTTTT.

This clonotype occurred a few times. J is TRBJ1-1 and V is TRBV28; D is uncertain. The germline V gene has CDR1 MDHEN and CDR2 SYDVKM. V gave up 5 bases and J gave up 0 bases, with 7 bases separating them. The CDR3 is 13 residues long. The CDR3 region is CASSMTLNTEAFF. The DNA of the CDR3 is TGTGCCAGCAGTATGACTTTGAACACTGAAGCTTTCTTT. The complete variable domain, with remaining parts taken from reference TRBV28 and TRBJ1-1, reads DVKVTQSSRYLVKRTGEKVFLECVQDMDHENMFWYRQDPGLGLRLIYFSYDVKMKEKGDIPEGYSVSREKKERFSLILESASTNQTSMYLCASSMTLNTEAFFGQGTRLTVV.

This clonotype was counted ten times or more. The chain couples TRBV6-2 or TRBV6-3 to TRBJ1-5, with D possibly TRBD1 on 5 matching bases. The CDR3 loop spans 14 amino acids. The V gene's germline CDR1 is MNHEY and CDR2 SVGEGT. V was shortened by 2 bases and J by 5 bases, with 10 bases between the two germline ends. The CDR3 DNA sequence: TGTGCCAGCAGTTACCTCAGGGTCCATCAGCCCCAGCATTTT. This codes for CASSYLRVHQPQHF.

Turning to this clonotype: This clone may be a read error of a much larger clone one base away. Lacking the conserved final phenylalanine or tryptophan, this CDR3 likely reflects a read error. This chain connects TRBV6-7 to TRBJ2-5, with 8 bases matching TRBD1. TRBV6-7 is an ORF, with its function uncertain. Unmatched junction bases numbered 17, after V lost 6 bases and J lost 2 bases. CDR3 length: 18 residues. The chain's CDR3 is CASSNGPGQGPQQETQYL. The DNA for the CDR3 is TGTGCCAGCAGCAACGGGCCTGGACAGGGCCCGCAACAAGAGACCCAGTACCTC.

This clonotype was observed at least ten times. CDR3 sequence (DNA): TGTGCCAGCAGCTTAGGAGGCCCTAACTATGGCTACACCTTC. Amino acids: CASSLGGPNYGYTF. V usage is TRBV7-2 and J usage is TRBJ1-2; D gene unclear. The germline V and J ends were trimmed by 1 base and 0 bases, with 6 bases remaining between them. The CDR3 runs to 14 residues. CDR1 and CDR2 from the germline V gene are SGHTA and FQGNSA. The full variable domain, its missing parts supplied by reference TRBV7-2 and TRBJ1-2, is GAGVSQSPSNKVTEKGKDVELRCDPISGHTALYWYRQSLGQGLEFLIYFQGNSAPDKSGLPSDRFSAERTGGSVSTLTIQRTQQEDSAVYLCASSLGGPNYGYTFGSGTRLTVV.

In the case of this clonotype: This may be a read error, as it is one base from a much larger clone. The rearrangement links TRBV20-1 to TRBJ2-7; a weak D match, TRBD2 (5 bases). The germline V gene encodes CDR1 DFQATT and CDR2 SNEGSKA (reference sequence). There are 12 residues in the CDR3. V was trimmed by 3 bases and J by 5 bases, leaving 11 bases between them. The CDR3 reads CSARGGSHEQYF. In DNA, the CDR3 is TGCAGTGCTAGGGGCGGGTCCCACGAGCAGTACTTC.

This clonotype was seen more than once but under ten times. The chain is built from TRBV13 and TRBJ1-4; tentatively, D is TRBD1 (5 bases). The V gene lost 4 bases and the J gene lost 0 bases, with 15 bases spanning the gap. Germline V gives CDR1 PRHDT, CDR2 FYEKMQ (reference sequence). The CDR3 loop spans 17 amino acids. CDR3 region: CASSSDRHSSTNEKLFF. The CDR3 DNA sequence: TGTGCCAGCAGCTCCGACAGACACAGTTCAACTAATGAAAAACTGTTTTTT.

There are many counts of this clonotype. This rearrangement joins TRBV27 to TRBJ1-5; no definite D call. CDR1 is MNHEY, CDR2 SMNVEV, per germline (reference sequence). The CDR3 covers 13 residues. Trimming removed 6 bases at V and 4 bases at J, with 10 bases between. The CDR3 bases are TGTGCCAGCAGGCAAGGAGGTAATCAGCCCCAGCATTTT. Translated, it gives CASRQGGNQPQHF.

This clonotype was counted many times. J is TRBJ2-1 and V is TRBV9; no clear D. Trimming pared 4 bases from V and 6 bases from J, leaving 5 bases between. Germline CDR1 is SGDLS and CDR2 is YYNGEE. The CDR3 runs to 11 residues. CDR3 sequence: CASSHPNEQFF. For the CDR3, the DNA is TGTGCCAGCAGCCACCCCAATGAGCAGTTCTTC.

This clonotype has a count of ten or more. The chain combines TRBV20-1 with TRBJ2-3; D is ambiguous. Germline CDR1 reads DFQATT; CDR2 reads SNEGSKA (reference sequence). Trimming pared 0 bases from V and 1 base from J, leaving 8 bases between. The length of the CDR3 is 14 residues. This chain's CDR3 is CSARDGQGTDTQYF. CDR3 sequence (DNA): TGCAGTGCTAGAGATGGGCAGGGCACAGATACGCAGTATTTT.

In this sample, this clonotype turned up many times. The V and J genes are TRBV29-1 and TRBJ2-1; 10 positions match TRBD2. Germline V gives CDR1 SQVTM, CDR2 ANQGSEA. J was trimmed by 5 bases and V by 4 bases; bases with no gene match: 2. There are 13 residues in the CDR3. CDR3 in amino acids: CSVGGLANNEQFF. In DNA, the CDR3 is TGCAGCGTTGGGGGACTAGCGAACAATGAGCAGTTCTTC.

This clonotype came up many times. The chain links TRBV9 to TRBJ2-7; 8 bases line up with TRBD2. Germline V gene data show CDR1 as SGDLS and CDR2 as YYNGEE. The length of the CDR3 is 15 residues. The trim removed 0 bases at V and 0 bases at J, leaving 2 bases unmatched. This CDR3 reads CASSVESGGSYEQYF. DNA of the CDR3: TGTGCCAGCAGCGTAGAGAGCGGGGGCTCCTACGAGCAGTACTTC.

The chain carries TRBV6-1 and TRBJ1-2; D uncertain. The CDR3 runs to 14 residues. V lost 7 bases to trimming and J lost 0 bases, with 12 bases between them. CDR1 MNHNS and CDR2 SASEGT come from the germline V gene. The CDR3 DNA reads TGTGCCAGCATCCAGACTTCTCCTAACTATGGCTACACCTTC. Amino acid sequence: CASIQTSPNYGYTF.

This clonotype was seen at least ten times. V and J are TRBV7-2 and TRBJ1-5; D is perhaps TRBD1 (5 bases). The CDR3 has 14 residues. CDR1 and CDR2 (germline): SGHTA, FQGNSA. Deletions cut 5 bases from V and 4 bases from J, with 12 bases between. The CDR3 loop is CASSHRDRNQPQHF. The CDR3 DNA follows: TGTGCCAGCAGCCACCGGGACCGAAATCAGCCCCAGCATTTT.